A selection of T cell receptor beta chains follows, all from one sample in a study of T cells in Graves' hyperthyroidism and ophthalmopathy. TCRdb fed the multiplex PCR reads into MiXCR, producing one record per CDR3 protein. The table shows 500,000 to 600,000 distinct CDR3 sequences, with roughly 21% occurring only once. Sequencing was performed on blood. The origin of the receptors is a man aged 35 to 55 with Graves' ophthalmopathy. CDR3s include the opening cysteine and the closing phenylalanine or tryptophan. The D gene is left open where the match is weak. Clone sizes are given selectively: once, few, many, or a class where the clone is expanded.

d_call: NA; j_call: TRBJ1-2; clone_size: few; v_call: TRBV7-2; cdr3_nt: TGTGCCAGCAGCTTAGGGGAGGCGTATGGCTACACCTTC; cdr3_aa: CASSLGEAYGYTF
d_call: NA; j_call: TRBJ1-1; clone_size: many; v_call: TRBV6-2/TRBV6-3; cdr3_nt: TGTGCCAGCAGTTGGACAAAGAACACTGAAGCTTTCTTT; cdr3_aa: CASSWTKNTEAFF
d_call: NA; j_call: TRBJ2-7; clone_size: many; v_call: TRBV6-2/TRBV6-3; cdr3_nt: TGTGCCAGCAGTTACCCGGGGGACGCAGAGCAGTACTTC; cdr3_aa: CASSYPGDAEQYF
d_call: TRBD1; j_call: TRBJ2-7; clone_size: many; v_call: TRBV27; cdr3_nt: TGTGCCAGCAGTTCCTCCCGGACAGGGGACTCCTACGAGCAGTACTTC; cdr3_aa: CASSSSRTGDSYEQYF
d_call: TRBD1; j_call: TRBJ2-7; clone_size: many; v_call: TRBV28; cdr3_nt: TGTGCCAGCGGATCACCGGGACAGGGGGCGTCCGAGCAGTACTTC; cdr3_aa: CASGSPGQGASEQYF
d_call: NA; j_call: TRBJ1-3; clone_size: NA; v_call: TRBV9; cdr3_nt: TGTGCCAGCAGCGCCATAGACCGTCTGGGAGACTCTGGAAACACCATATATTTT; cdr3_aa: CASSAIDRLGDSGNTIYF
d_call: TRBD1; j_call: TRBJ2-1; clone_size: NA; v_call: TRBV6-2/TRBV6-3; cdr3_nt: TGTGCCAGCAGTTACTCGAGCCTCGTAGGGACAGGGCTAAATGAGCAGTTCTTC; cdr3_aa: CASSYSSLVGTGLNEQFF
d_call: NA; j_call: TRBJ1-5; clone_size: NA; v_call: TRBV5-1; cdr3_nt: TGCGCCAGCAGCTCGGGCCTTCAAAATCAGCCCCAGCATTTT; cdr3_aa: CASSSGLQNQPQHF
d_call: TRBD1; j_call: TRBJ1-4; clone_size: few; v_call: TRBV2; cdr3_nt: TGTGCCAGCAGTGAAGTGGCAGGGGGTGGTGAAAAACTGTTTTTT; cdr3_aa: CASSEVAGGGEKLFF
d_call: NA; j_call: TRBJ1-3; clone_size: few; v_call: TRBV28; cdr3_nt: TGTGCCAGCAGTCCGGGCGACTCAAGCTCTGGAAACACCATATATTTT; cdr3_aa: CASSPGDSSSGNTIYF
d_call: NA; j_call: TRBJ1-1; clone_size: NA; v_call: TRBV5-1; cdr3_nt: TGCGCCAGCGCGGCTTCCGGTAGCACTGAAGCTTTCTTT; cdr3_aa: CASAASGSTEAFF
d_call: NA; j_call: TRBJ1-5; clone_size: NA; v_call: TRBV3-1; cdr3_nt: TGTGCCAGCAGCTTCCCGGGAAGTCAGCCCCAGCATTTT; cdr3_aa: CASSFPGSQPQHF
d_call: NA; j_call: TRBJ2-6; clone_size: many; v_call: TRBV6-1; cdr3_nt: TGTGCCAGCACCACACAGACAGGACTCTCTGGGGCCAACGTCCTGACTTTC; cdr3_aa: CASTTQTGLSGANVLTF
d_call: NA; j_call: TRBJ2-3; clone_size: few; v_call: TRBV7-3; cdr3_nt: TGTGCCAGCAGCTTACCGGGACATCCGCAGTATTTT; cdr3_aa: CASSLPGHPQYF
d_call: NA; j_call: TRBJ2-7; clone_size: many; v_call: TRBV6-5; cdr3_nt: TGTGCCAGCAGTCCAGGGGTCAATTCCTACGAGCAGTACTTC; cdr3_aa: CASSPGVNSYEQYF
d_call: NA; j_call: TRBJ1-5; clone_size: NA; v_call: TRBV6-5; cdr3_nt: TGTGCCAGCAGTTACTTGTCCCAGCATTTT; cdr3_aa: CASSYLSQHF
d_call: NA; j_call: TRBJ2-4; clone_size: few; v_call: TRBV20-1; cdr3_nt: TGCAGTGCTAGGAAACTAGGGTTAGCCAAAAACATTCAGTACTTC; cdr3_aa: CSARKLGLAKNIQYF
d_call: TRBD2; j_call: TRBJ2-2; clone_size: few; v_call: TRBV6-1; cdr3_nt: TGTGCCAGCAGATCCACTAGCGGGGGAGGAACCGGGGAGCTGTTTTTT; cdr3_aa: CASRSTSGGGTGELFF
d_call: TRBD2; j_call: TRBJ2-3; clone_size: few; v_call: TRBV10-3; cdr3_nt: TGTGCCATCAGAGAGTTACTAGCGGGGAGCACAGATACGCAGTATTTT; cdr3_aa: CAIRELLAGSTDTQYF
d_call: NA; j_call: TRBJ1-2; clone_size: few; v_call: TRBV19; cdr3_nt: TGTGCCAGTAACCGACGGGGGACGTATGGCTACACCTTC; cdr3_aa: CASNRRGTYGYTF
d_call: TRBD1; j_call: TRBJ1-2; clone_size: few; v_call: TRBV7-2; cdr3_nt: TGTGCCAGCAGCCCGGGAGGGCAGGGGGCCTATGGCTACACCTTC; cdr3_aa: CASSPGGQGAYGYTF
d_call: NA; j_call: TRBJ1-1; clone_size: NA; v_call: TRBV20-1; cdr3_nt: TGCAGTGTTCCTGGGGGGGGCCAGCCTGGATGGAACACTGAAGCTTTCTTT; cdr3_aa: CSVPGGGQPGWNTEAFF
d_call: NA; j_call: TRBJ2-3; clone_size: NA; v_call: TRBV2; cdr3_nt: TGTGCCAGCAGTGAAGAGGGCATCGGGCTCACAGATACGCAGTATTTT; cdr3_aa: CASSEEGIGLTDTQYF
d_call: TRBD2; j_call: TRBJ2-7; clone_size: few; v_call: TRBV20-1; cdr3_nt: TGCAGTGGGCGGCGGGAGTACGAGCAGTACTTC; cdr3_aa: CSGRREYEQYF
d_call: NA; j_call: TRBJ1-4; clone_size: few; v_call: TRBV30; cdr3_nt: TGTGCCTGGAGTCCCTTGGAGGCCCTTTCGGCAGGAAAACTGTTTTTT; cdr3_aa: CAWSPLEALSAGKLFF
d_call: NA; j_call: TRBJ1-1; clone_size: many; v_call: TRBV30; cdr3_nt: TGTGCCTGGAGTGTCGCATTGAACACTGAAGCTTTCTTT; cdr3_aa: CAWSVALNTEAFF
d_call: TRBD1; j_call: TRBJ1-1; clone_size: few; v_call: TRBV7-6; cdr3_nt: TGTGCCAGCAGCATAAACAGGGGGAACACTGAAGCTTTCTTT; cdr3_aa: CASSINRGNTEAFF
d_call: TRBD1; j_call: TRBJ1-2; clone_size: few; v_call: TRBV5-1; cdr3_nt: TGCGCCAGCGGATCCGAGACAGGGAAGGACTATGGCTACACCTTC; cdr3_aa: CASGSETGKDYGYTF
d_call: TRBD1; j_call: TRBJ2-1; clone_size: NA; v_call: TRBV5-4; cdr3_nt: TGTGCCAGCAGCCCAGGACAGGCTGGTGAGCAGTTCTTC; cdr3_aa: CASSPGQAGEQFF
d_call: NA; j_call: TRBJ1-2; clone_size: NA; v_call: TRBV10-2; cdr3_nt: TGCGCCAGCATTTATCTCCTGGCGCGGGGGAGGAAGGGTGGCTACACCTTC; cdr3_aa: CASIYLLARGRKGGYTF
d_call: NA; j_call: TRBJ2-3; clone_size: few; v_call: TRBV30; cdr3_nt: TGTGCCTGGAGTTTAGGGGGAAGCACAGATACGCAGTATTTT; cdr3_aa: CAWSLGGSTDTQYF
d_call: TRBD2; j_call: TRBJ2-2; clone_size: few; v_call: TRBV11-2; cdr3_nt: TGTGCCAGCAGCGTCCTAGCGGGAGTAAGCACCGGGGAGCTGTTTTTT; cdr3_aa: CASSVLAGVSTGELFF
d_call: NA; j_call: TRBJ1-3; clone_size: NA; v_call: TRBV9; cdr3_nt: TGTGCCAGCAGCCTCACATACTCTGGAAACACCATATATTTT; cdr3_aa: CASSLTYSGNTIYF
d_call: NA; j_call: TRBJ2-3; clone_size: many; v_call: TRBV5-1; cdr3_nt: TGCGCCAGCAGCTTGGAGGGGCGCACAGATACGCAGTATTTT; cdr3_aa: CASSLEGRTDTQYF
d_call: NA; j_call: TRBJ2-5; clone_size: few; v_call: TRBV28; cdr3_nt: TGTGCCAGCAGTTTCGAGGTCCAGTACTTC; cdr3_aa: CASSFEVQYF
d_call: TRBD2; j_call: TRBJ2-5; clone_size: NA; v_call: TRBV14; cdr3_nt: TGTGCCAGCAGCCAAGTTGGGGGGACTATCCACTTC; cdr3_aa: CASSQVGGTIHF
d_call: NA; j_call: TRBJ1-3; clone_size: NA; v_call: TRBV15; cdr3_nt: TGTGCCACCAGCTTCGCGAGGGCCAGCTCTGGAAACACCATATATTTT; cdr3_aa: CATSFARASSGNTIYF
d_call: NA; j_call: TRBJ1-5; clone_size: NA; v_call: TRBV6-1; cdr3_nt: TGTGCCAGCAGTGAAGGGGATAAACAGCCCCAGCATTTT; cdr3_aa: CASSEGDKQPQHF
d_call: NA; j_call: TRBJ2-3; clone_size: many; v_call: TRBV27; cdr3_nt: TGTGCCAGCACCTCCCTCCAGGGGCAGGTAGATACGCAGTATTTT; cdr3_aa: CASTSLQGQVDTQYF
d_call: NA; j_call: TRBJ2-7; clone_size: NA; v_call: TRBV28; cdr3_nt: TGTGCCAGCAGCGAGCGGGTTAGCTCCTACGAGCAGTACTTC; cdr3_aa: CASSERVSSYEQYF
d_call: NA; j_call: TRBJ2-1; clone_size: few; v_call: TRBV9; cdr3_nt: TGTGCCAGCAGCGTAGGCAGGGCAATTGATGAGCAGTTCTTC; cdr3_aa: CASSVGRAIDEQFF
d_call: NA; j_call: TRBJ2-7; clone_size: NA; v_call: TRBV5-8; cdr3_nt: TGTGCCAGCTCAGGGACGGTCTTATACGAGCAGTACTTC; cdr3_aa: CASSGTVLYEQYF
d_call: NA; j_call: TRBJ2-1; clone_size: many; v_call: TRBV2; cdr3_nt: TGTGCCAGCACCCAGTCTAGTAGCTTTTTGGGCAATGAGCAGTTCTTC; cdr3_aa: CASTQSSSFLGNEQFF
d_call: NA; j_call: TRBJ1-2; clone_size: many; v_call: TRBV28; cdr3_nt: TGTGCCTCCCAAGTCCAGACCGGAACCTATGGCTACACCTTC; cdr3_aa: CASQVQTGTYGYTF
d_call: TRBD1; j_call: TRBJ1-1; clone_size: few; v_call: TRBV14; cdr3_nt: TGTGCCAGCAGCTACCGGACAGGGCTGAACACTGAAGCTTTCTTT; cdr3_aa: CASSYRTGLNTEAFF
d_call: NA; j_call: TRBJ2-5; clone_size: many; v_call: TRBV11-3; cdr3_nt: TGTGCCAGCAGCCCCATGGGGGCAGGAGAGACCCAGTACTTC; cdr3_aa: CASSPMGAGETQYF
d_call: NA; j_call: TRBJ1-1; clone_size: NA; v_call: TRBV6-2/TRBV6-3; cdr3_nt: TGTGCCAGCAGTTACAACCCCGACACTGAAGCTTTCTTT; cdr3_aa: CASSYNPDTEAFF
d_call: TRBD1; j_call: TRBJ2-2; clone_size: few; v_call: TRBV7-3; cdr3_nt: TGTGCCAGCAGCTCTCCCACAATGGGACAGGGAGGTGGGGAGCTGTTTTTT; cdr3_aa: CASSSPTMGQGGGELFF
d_call: NA; j_call: TRBJ2-7; clone_size: NA; v_call: TRBV10-3; cdr3_nt: TGTGCCATCAGTGAGGGGGGGTACGAGCAGTACTTC; cdr3_aa: CAISEGGYEQYF
d_call: TRBD1; j_call: TRBJ1-1; clone_size: few; v_call: TRBV19; cdr3_nt: TGTGCCAGTAGTATGGCCAGGGGGCACACTGAAGCTTTCTTT; cdr3_aa: CASSMARGHTEAFF
d_call: NA; j_call: TRBJ2-7; clone_size: few; v_call: TRBV5-1; cdr3_nt: TGCGCCAGCAGCTTGGCTGTAGGGCCCTACGAGCAGTACTTC; cdr3_aa: CASSLAVGPYEQYF
d_call: TRBD2; j_call: TRBJ2-1; clone_size: many; v_call: TRBV30; cdr3_nt: TGTGCCTGCCCGGGGGGGTACAATGAGCAGTTCTTC; cdr3_aa: CACPGGYNEQFF